The 12 T cell receptor beta chains below were found in one sample sequenced in a study of cytomegalovirus exposure and HLA in healthy donors. The PCR employed 60 Vbeta primers together with 13 Jbeta primers. Sequencing was performed with immunoSEQ multiplex PCR; in TCRdb, only in-frame clones are kept and a portion is missing. The table has roughly 150,000 clones, about 80% seen once. The sample consisted of PBMCs. These receptors originate from a middle-aged man in good health and CMV-seropositive.

This clone showed up just a few times. The chain carries TRBV15 and TRBJ2-7; perhaps TRBD1 as D (5 bases). The CDR3 runs 15 residues. Trimming took 0 bases from V and 0 from J, leaving 9 bases between them. Germline values: CDR1 LNHNV, CDR2 YYDKDF (reference sequence). The CDR3 here is CATSRDLQVSYEQYF. DNA of the CDR3: TGTGCCACCAGCAGAGATCTACAGGTCTCCTACGAGCAGTACTTC.

This chain uses TRBV9 with TRBJ2-3, with TRBD2 matching over 9 bases. V shed 4 bases, J shed 0 bases, and the junction held 6 bases outside the gene matches. The CDR3 is 16 amino acids. Germline assignment: CDR1 SGDLS and CDR2 YYNGEE. The CDR3, as DNA: TGTGCCAGCAGCTCCAGACTAGCGGCTAGCACAGATACGCAGTATTTT. This gives the protein CASSSRLAASTDTQYF.

The chain couples TRBV5-1 to TRBJ2-1; 13 bases fit TRBD2. CDR3 length: 14 amino acids. The J segment lost 7 bases and the V segment lost 6 bases, leaving 4 bases of the junction unmatched. The germline CDR1 and CDR2 sequences are SGHRS and YFSETQ. The CDR3 spells CASKGTSGMNEQFF. In DNA form, the CDR3 reads TGCGCCAGCAAAGGGACTAGCGGGATGAATGAGCAGTTCTTC.

The J gene is TRBJ1-5, the V gene TRBV9; no definite D call. Germline loops: CDR1 SGDLS, CDR2 YYNGEE. Trimming shortened V by 0 bases and J by 2 bases, and 9 bases separated the two germline ends. There are 15 residues in the CDR3. CDR3 coding DNA: TGTGCCAGCAGCGTAGACCCGGCGGGCAATCAGCCCCAGCATTTT. It encodes CASSVDPAGNQPQHF.

The V call is TRBV5-6, the J call TRBJ1-2; D gene unclear. Germline assignment: CDR1 SGHDT and CDR2 YYEEEE. The CDR3 extends over 12 amino acids. The ends were cut back, 0 bases at V and 8 bases at J, with 8 bases in the middle. CDR3 in amino acids: CASSLVDMGYTF. For the CDR3, the DNA is TGTGCCAGCAGCTTGGTAGACATGGGCTACACCTTC.

The CDR3 here is CSVLGGSGANVLTF. CDR3 in DNA: TGCAGCGTCCTCGGGGGCTCTGGGGCCAACGTCCTGACTTTC. The V and J genes are TRBV29-1 and TRBJ2-6; TRBD2 might be the D (6 bases). The ends were cut back, 6 bases at V and 0 bases at J, with 9 bases in the middle. CDR3 size: 14 residues. The germline V gene encodes CDR1 SQVTM and CDR2 ANQGSEA.

The V gene is TRBV15, the J gene TRBJ1-5; D remains ambiguous. The CDR3 is made up of 14 amino acids. V dropped 9 bases and J dropped 0 bases, with 12 bases sitting between them. Germline assignment: CDR1 LNHNV and CDR2 YYDKDF (reference sequence). The CDR3 loop is CATTAGYSNQPQHF. The CDR3 nucleotides are TGTGCCACGACGGCGGGATATAGCAATCAGCCCCAGCATTTT.

The V call is TRBV18, the J call TRBJ1-4; D remains unclear. The CDR3 length is 15 residues. In germline, CDR1 is KGHSH, CDR2 LQKENI. V lost 1 base and J lost 5, with 11 bases in between. In DNA form, the CDR3 reads TGTGCCAGCTCACCACGGGAGGGCAGAAATGAAAAACTGTTTTTT. Its translation: CASSPREGRNEKLFF.

The V and J genes are TRBV19 and TRBJ2-1; the D gene is possibly TRBD2 (5 bases). CDR3 size: 16 residues. CDR1 is LNHDA and CDR2 is SQIVND in the germline V gene (reference sequence). Trimming removed 4 bases at V and 6 bases at J, with 19 bases between. CDR3 residues: CASSRASTRRGNEQFF. The CDR3 DNA reads TGTGCCAGTAGTAGAGCTAGCACCCGAAGAGGCAATGAGCAGTTCTTC.

The genes are TRBV18 and TRBJ2-3; 10 bases agree with TRBD2. The germline gives CDR1 KGHSH, CDR2 LQKENI. J lost 1 base, V lost 0 bases, and 1 base had no gene match. CDR3 length: 16 residues. CDR3 region: CASSPPLAGGTDTQYF. Here the CDR3 DNA reads TGTGCCAGCTCACCACCGCTAGCGGGAGGCACAGATACGCAGTATTTT.

Of note for this clone: Other DNA sequences within the sample encode an identical CDR3. This sequence joins TRBV9 and TRBJ2-5; D unresolved. The CDR3 consists of 14 residues. Germline CDR1 reads SGDLS; CDR2 reads YYNGEE. Trimming stripped 0 bases from V and 1 base from J, with 7 bases between. The CDR3 DNA follows: TGTGCCAGCAGCGTAGGAGGCCTCCAAGAGACCCAGTACTTC. Residues: CASSVGGLQETQYF. Variable domain in full (rest from reference TRBV9 and TRBJ2-5): DSGVTQTPKHLITATGQRVTLRCSPRSGDLSVYWYQQSLDQGLQFLIQYYNGEERAKGNILERFSAQQFPDLHSELNLSSLELGDSALYFCASSVGGLQETQYFGPGTRLLVL.

V is TRBV19 and J is TRBJ2-4, with 8 bases matching TRBD2. The CDR3 totals 18 residues. V shed 3 bases and J 6 bases; nucleotides not matched to a gene: 16. Germline V gene sequence: CDR1 LNHDA, CDR2 SQIVND (reference sequence). The CDR3 sequence: CASSMGLQARGLGNIQYF. The CDR3 coding sequence is TGTGCCAGTAGTATGGGTTTGCAGGCGAGGGGACTAGGAAACATTCAGTACTTC.